This T cell receptor (beta chain) appears in the sequencing data of a study of blood T cells in healthy people across ages (dated by TCRdb to 2015 to 2017). Context from the whole study: Template switching captured roughly one uniquely barcoded TCR beta cDNA molecule per two T cells in model experiments. To track age-related changes in TCR beta repertoire diversity, the study relied on deep sequencing normalized with unique cDNA molecular identifiers. Four age groups were formed from the donors: young (average approximately 15 years), middle-aged (approximately 40), aged (62) and long-lived (82). For two donors (one aged 18 to 30 and one aged 80 or older), the study analyzed two additional independent replicas of 1 million unique cDNA reads from the same blood draw.

Libraries were built with 5' RACE. Sequencer: Illumina HiSeq 2500. A second PCR of about 7 to 12 cycles was performed with a sample-barcoded 5' primer and a J-beta primer mix. A unique molecular identifier was introduced onto each TCR beta cDNA molecule by a template-switch 5' adaptor carrying 12 random nucleotides. Each sample yielded at least 2.5 million CDR3-containing paired-end reads. First-strand cDNA was synthesized from all RNA with the Mint cDNA synthesis kit, primed by a TRBC-specific oligonucleotide. All cDNA was treated with uracil-DNA glycosylase and then went through a first 18-cycle PCR with the universal primers M1SS and BC2_uni_R. For the original study's pipeline: Each sample was normalized by randomly selecting 1 million high-quality reads, each carrying a distinct molecular identifier. Reads sharing molecular identifiers were discarded rather than binned into consensus sequences. MiTCR, with a Q25 quality threshold and the strictest error-elimination algorithm, was used for CDR3 identification, clonotype clustering and error correction. A nonparametric unseen species model using Euler transformation provided a lower-bound estimate of total TCR beta diversity. The raw public reads went through TCRdb reprocessing: fastp at Q25, MiXCR clone calling, in-frame beta chains kept. Rows matching on CDR3 protein sequence are summarized as one entry with the most common DNA and genes. The V and J calls were not made by the authors but by TCRdb's processing. The sample profile shows 600,000 to 900,000 distinct CDR3 sequences; roughly 25% of them were found once. 2.5% to 3.5% of the sample is taken by the ten largest.

The approximately 41 donors, aged about 6 to 100 years, were systemically healthy Caucasian individuals from Russia. Approximately 9.3 milliliters of peripheral blood were drawn from each donor into EDTA-treated Vacutainer tubes. Ficoll-Paque density-gradient centrifugation was used to isolate PBMCs, with at least 6.5 million obtained per sample. Total RNA, at least 5 micrograms per sample, was extracted from PBMCs with Trizol reagent. For every donor, flow cytometry on a PBMC aliquot measured the percentage of naive CD45RAhigh/CD27high T cells. V sheds 6 bases and J sheds 7 bases, leaving 16 bases between their ends. Its CDR3 holds 13 amino acids, cysteine through phenylalanine. CDR3 DNA only is kept here, 39 bases in frame from base 1. CDR1 and CDR2 are drawn from the germline V gene (reference sequence): MNHEY, SMNVEV. Overall study results and their limits: The CMV infection status of donors was not known, potentially confounding age-related changes in expanded clonotypes. Since profiling was done on bulk unsorted PBMCs, naive and antigen-experienced compartments could not be conclusively compared. Observed TCR beta diversity per million T cells fell roughly linearly with age, and a significant reduction was already apparent by age roughly 40. Compared with the aged group, the long-lived group had more naive CD4+ T cells, fewer expanded clones and increased TCR diversity, a pattern suggesting age selection. There was a strong correlation between observed TCR beta diversity and the percentage of naive T cells measured by flow cytometry. Estimates of total diversity based on one million sequenced T cells were regarded as lower bounds and as underestimates.

A note on this clonotype: The specificity of this receptor is unknown. The sample holds no much larger clone one base away, and base qualities are not on file.

This sample also appeared in a second study, on T cells of mothers and their children. The second paper states: Nine systemically healthy Caucasian individuals, comprising three mothers and their six children, were included as donors. cDNA synthesis used all of the extracted RNA, with roughly 1.5 ug of RNA in each 15 ul reaction. In the second PCR, the M1S primer introduced both the sample barcodes and 2-4 random nucleotides. Over 8.5 million TCR beta CDR3 reads were obtained for each mother, and 2.5 million to 3.5 million reads were obtained for each child. Thymic selection similarly shapes TCR recombination output in related and unrelated pairs, with minor effect from inherited differences. Normalized repertoire overlap in related mother-child pairs was always slightly higher than in unrelated mother-child pairs, but the difference was never significant. No persistent microchimeric T cell clones were found, with a detection sensitivity of 75 to 100 clones per million clonotypes. Deep NGS was used in the study to compare the TCR beta repertoires of mothers and children and to look for features that separate related mother-child pairs from unrelated individuals. On average, the children were around 11 +/- 4 years old, while the mothers were approximately 40 +/- 4 years old. After adapter ligation was performed with NEBNext reagents, the libraries were sequenced on an Illumina HiSeq 2000 with 100+100 nt paired-end reads. To prevent cross-contamination, the mother and child libraries were prepared one month apart and sequenced in separate runs. For each donor, somewhere between roughly 450,000 and 2,000,000 distinct TCR beta clonotypes were identified. Naive TCR beta clonotypes were estimated from low-frequency clonotypes matched to each donor's FACS-determined naive share, without sorting.

Sequenced input: blood. This TCR was recovered from a boy under 18 in good health. The chain was built from TRBV27 and TRBJ2-7; no D gene can be assigned with confidence. The sequenced DNA is TGTGCCAGCAGCCACCTGGACCCTGGGGAGCAGTACTTC. Translated, it gives CASSHLDPGEQYF.